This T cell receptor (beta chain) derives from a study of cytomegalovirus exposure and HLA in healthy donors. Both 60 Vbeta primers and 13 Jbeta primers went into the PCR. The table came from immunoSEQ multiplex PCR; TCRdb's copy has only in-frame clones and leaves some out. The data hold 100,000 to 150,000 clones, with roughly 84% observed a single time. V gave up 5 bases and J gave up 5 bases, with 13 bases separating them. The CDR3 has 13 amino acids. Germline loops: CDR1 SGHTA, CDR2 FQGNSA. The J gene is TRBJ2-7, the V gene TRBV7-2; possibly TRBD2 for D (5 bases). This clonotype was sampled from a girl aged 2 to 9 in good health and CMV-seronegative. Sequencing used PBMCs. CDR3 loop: CASSRGTANEQYF. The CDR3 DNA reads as TGTGCCAGCAGCCGGGGAACGGCCAACGAGCAGTACTTC.